This T cell receptor (beta chain) was captured by sequencing in a study of control samples from healthy donors and cancer patients. In this sample, this clone turned up once. Generated by immunoSEQ multiplex PCR, the TCRdb table keeps only in-frame clones and is missing some. The table includes more than 100,000 clones, 80% to 95% detected once. This CDR3 contains 17 residues. V shed 3 bases and J shed 4 bases, with 22 bases lying between them. Germline assignment: CDR1 LGHNA and CDR2 YNFKEQ. The J gene is TRBJ2-7, the V gene TRBV4-2, with D tentatively TRBD1 (6 bases). The sequenced sample was blood. The source is a man between 18 and 29 years old in good health. Here the CDR3 reads CASSHPTTGPDQYEQYF. CDR3 coding DNA: TGTGCCAGCAGCCATCCCACCACAGGGCCGGATCAATACGAGCAGTACTTC.